Listed below are T cell receptor beta chains from one sample, sequenced in a study of shared clonotypes between healthy human individuals. Sequencing was performed with immunoSEQ multiplex PCR; in TCRdb, only in-frame clones are kept and a portion is missing. The profile shows approximately 1,500,000 clones, nearly 99% of them singletons. The specimen sequenced was naive CD4+ T cells sorted from blood. The receptors derive from a man under 40 in good health. The conserved cysteine and the conserved F or W are not part of the CDR3 here. Fields, in order: D gene, V gene, CDR3 length, CDR3 protein. A D gene is named only where the DNA matches it firmly.

D: -; V: TRBV7-8; length: 12; CDR3: ASSLGRVTYEQY
D: -; V: TRBV7-2; length: 12; CDR3: ASSSGQGGNTIY
D: -; V: TRBV18; length: 13; CDR3: ASSLLGSGDTEAF
D: TRBD2; V: TRBV27; length: 14; CDR3: ASSTGLAGPGYEQY
D: -; V: TRBV11-2; length: 14; CDR3: ASSQRPMGGNYGYT
D: TRBD2; V: TRBV6-1; length: 13; CDR3: ASRPPGLAGVAQY
D: TRBD2; V: TRBV4-1; length: 14; CDR3: ASSHSAAGADLKQF
D: -; V: TRBV27; length: 17; CDR3: ASSPEGTLIGATYNEQF
D: -; V: TRBV10-1; length: 10; CDR3: ASSDGPSEQY
D: -; V: TRBV5-1; length: 13; CDR3: ASSLESPNTDTQY
D: TRBD2; V: TRBV7-2; length: 12; CDR3: ASSLVGLAGEQY